The 23 T cell receptor beta chains presented below share a single source sample, sequenced in a study of cytomegalovirus exposure and HLA in healthy donors. It was with 60 Vbeta and 13 Jbeta primers that the PCR ran. TCRdb's copy holds only in-frame clones and misses some; the assay was immunoSEQ multiplex PCR. Among under 200,000 clones listed, 73% were seen once. Input material: PBMCs. The receptors derive from a woman aged 18-30 years in good health and CMV-seropositive.

With regard to this clone: One end of the junction varies from germline; a read error may be responsible. V gene TRBV6-6 combines with J gene TRBJ2-7, with 10 positions matching TRBD1. The CDR3 spans 15 residues. Germline V gives CDR1 MNHNY, CDR2 SVGAGI (reference sequence). CDR3 nucleotide sequence: TGTGCCAGCAGCAGGACAGGGGGTAGATCCTCCGAGCAGTACTTC. Its translation is CASSRTGGRSSEQYF.

V usage is TRBV6-1 and J usage is TRBJ1-2; TRBD1 is a possible D gene (6 bases). Trimming cost V 8 bases and J 2 bases, with 12 bases left between them. The length of the CDR3 is 13 residues. Germline values: CDR1 MNHNS, CDR2 SASEGT. The CDR3 DNA sequence: TGTGCCAGCCGGACAGCCGAAAACTATGGCTACACCTTC. This sequence encodes CASRTAENYGYTF.

The gene calls are TRBV5-4 and TRBJ1-1; TRBD1 matches at 9 bases. V lost 4 bases to trimming and J lost 5 bases; unmatched junction nucleotides: 3. Germline V gene data show CDR1 as SGHNT and CDR2 as YYREEE (reference sequence). This CDR3 region has 13 residues. The CDR3 DNA follows: TGTGCCAGCAGCGAAGGGACAGGGACTGAAGCTTTCTTT. Its translation is CASSEGTGTEAFF.

V gene TRBV30 combines with J gene TRBJ1-1; no definite D call. Between the trimmed V and J ends, which lost 1 base and 3 bases, there was a span of 9 bases. The CDR3 is 13 residues long. Looked up from germline, CDR1 is GTSNPN and CDR2 is SVGIG (reference sequence). The CDR3 nucleotides are TGTGCCTGGAGTGGAGGGCACCACACTGAAGCTTTCTTT. It is translated as CAWSGGHHTEAFF.

The chain joins TRBV2 to TRBJ2-2; 9 bases are a match to TRBD1. CDR3 length equals 16 residues. V shed 2 bases, J shed 6 bases, and the junction held 7 bases outside the gene matches. CDR1 is SNHLY and CDR2 is FYNNEI in the germline V gene. As DNA, the CDR3 is TGTGCCAGCAGTGAATACCGGACAGGGGAAGCCGGGGAGCTGTTTTTT. Translation: CASSEYRTGEAGELFF.

The rearrangement links TRBV4-2 to TRBJ1-5; D might be TRBD1 (5 bases). Trimming took off 6 bases at V and 0 bases at J, with 15 bases between the two ends. Germline lookup yields CDR1 LGHNA and CDR2 YNFKEQ. The CDR3 has 16 amino acids. The CDR3 region has the DNA TGTGCCAGCAGTCCCACAGGAGGGAATAGCAATCAGCCCCAGCATTTT. Translation gives CASSPTGGNSNQPQHF.

This chain uses TRBV4-2 with TRBJ1-6; 10 positions agree with TRBD1. The CDR3 length is 16 residues. With V trimmed by 1 base and J by 7 bases, 4 bases remained unmatched. CDR1 LGHNA and CDR2 YNFKEQ come from the germline V gene. This CDR3 reads CASSQGQGARNSPLHF. CDR3 nucleotides: TGTGCCAGCAGCCAAGGACAGGGGGCGAGGAATTCACCCCTCCACTTT.

This chain links TRBV2 with TRBJ2-3; 12 positions match TRBD2. Germline CDR1 is SNHLY and CDR2 is FYNNEI. Trimming took 7 bases from V and 5 from J; bases not matched to a gene: 10. This CDR3 region has 16 residues. This chain's CDR3 is CASNRPSGGARDTQYF. The CDR3 nucleotides are TGTGCCAGCAACCGCCCTAGCGGGGGGGCGAGAGATACGCAGTATTTT.

The rearrangement links TRBV7-9 to TRBJ2-5, with D possibly matching TRBD1 (6 bases). The germline gives CDR1 SEHNR, CDR2 FQNEAQ (reference sequence). The CDR3 loop spans 13 amino acids. V dropped 10 bases and J dropped 4 bases, with 16 bases sitting between them. The CDR3 coding sequence is TGTGCCACTCTGGACAGCCGAGGAGAGACCCAGTACTTC. Amino acid sequence: CATLDSRGETQYF. The full variable domain, its missing parts supplied by reference TRBV7-9 and TRBJ2-5, is DTGVSQNPRHKITKRGQNVTFRCDPISEHNRLYWYRQTLGQGPEFLTYFQNEAQLEKSRLLSDRFSAERPKGSFSTLEIQRTEQGDSAMYLCATLDSRGETQYFGPGTRLLVL.

As concerns this clone: This sample also contains other DNA sequences that code for the same CDR3. The gene calls are TRBV5-6 and TRBJ2-3; 7 bases map to TRBD1. The CDR3 totals 15 residues. Germline CDR1 and CDR2: SGHDT and YYEEEE. The V segment lost 1 base and the J segment 2 bases; nucleotides outside the gene matches: 4. CDR3 region: CASSLTGVNTDTQYF. In DNA, the CDR3 is TGTGCCAGCAGCTTGACAGGGGTCAACACAGATACGCAGTATTTT.

J is TRBJ1-5 and V is TRBV7-9, with a weak D call TRBD1 (5 bases). The CDR3 runs to 16 residues. With 5 bases removed from V and 2 bases from J, the gap between germline ends came to 16 bases. Germline V gives CDR1 SEHNR, CDR2 FQNEAQ (reference sequence). The CDR3 DNA sequence: TGTGCCAGCAGCCCTTCGAGGGCGGGGGGCAATCAGCCCCAGCATTTT. This gives the protein CASSPSRAGGNQPQHF.

This clone was observed a few times. The J gene is TRBJ2-2, the V gene TRBV11-2, with D possibly TRBD1 on 6 matching bases. The CDR3 is 15 residues long. Germline lookup yields CDR1 SGHAT and CDR2 FQNNGV. The V gene lost 6 bases and the J gene lost 1 base, with 12 bases spanning the gap. This CDR3 is CASSYQTGNTGELFF. The CDR3 nucleotides are TGTGCCAGCAGTTACCAGACAGGGAACACCGGGGAGCTGTTTTTT.

The chain recombines TRBV5-1 with TRBJ2-5; 7 nucleotides line up with TRBD1. The better agreement between TRBJ2-7 and the DNA end casts doubt on the J call. The CDR3 has 14 amino acids. CDR1 and CDR2 (germline): SGHRS, YFSETQ. CDR3 nucleotides: TGCGCCAGCCGATCGAACAGGGGCCCCTACGAGCAGTACTTC. The encoded protein is CASRSNRGPYEQYF.

The J gene is TRBJ2-7, the V gene TRBV5-1; TRBD2 might be the D (6 bases). There are 16 residues in the CDR3. The germline V and J ends were trimmed by 2 bases and 0 bases, with 15 bases remaining between them. Looked up from germline, CDR1 is SGHRS and CDR2 is YFSETQ. The CDR3 sequence is CASSFDGGVTSYEQYF. The DNA of the CDR3 is TGCGCCAGCAGCTTTGACGGAGGGGTTACCTCCTACGAGCAGTACTTC.

The V and J genes are TRBV9 and TRBJ2-2, with a tentative D call TRBD2 (7 bases). V was cut by 4 bases and J by 7 bases, with 26 bases left in between. Germline V gene lookup returns CDR1 SGDLS and CDR2 YYNGEE. The CDR3 contains 18 residues. The DNA for the CDR3 is TGTGCCAGCAGCCCTCGCGGGGGCGATGACCCGTATGGCGGGGAGCTGTTTTTT. Residues: CASSPRGGDDPYGGELFF.

The chain combines TRBV6-6 with TRBJ2-1, with 7 bases matching TRBD1. V dropped 6 bases and J dropped 1; count of bases not matched to a gene: 3. CDR3 length: 14 residues. Germline CDR1 reads MNHNY; CDR2 reads SVGAGI (reference sequence). CDR3 in DNA: TGTGCCAGCAGCCCACAGGGGTCCTACAATGAGCAGTTCTTC. It encodes CASSPQGSYNEQFF.

The chain links TRBV6-1 to TRBJ1-6; the D gene is possibly TRBD1 (6 bases). CDR3 length: 14 amino acids. Looked up from germline, CDR1 is MNHNS and CDR2 is SASEGT. The CDR3: CACQDRFDNSPLHF. CDR3 in DNA: TGTGCTTGTCAGGACAGATTTGATAATTCACCCCTCCACTTT.

The chain has TRBV5-4 and TRBJ2-3; a possible D gene is TRBD2 (7 bases). The CDR3 extends over 14 amino acids. Trimming removed 4 bases at V and 5 bases at J, with 14 bases between. CDR1 and CDR2 from the germline V gene are SGHNT and YYREEE (reference sequence). The CDR3 sequence is CASSGGAQRDTQYF. The CDR3 DNA sequence: TGTGCCAGCAGCGGGGGGGCCCAGCGAGATACGCAGTATTTT.

This chain joins TRBV7-9 and TRBJ1-4; 9 nucleotides line up with TRBD1. Germline values: CDR1 SEHNR, CDR2 FQNEAQ (reference sequence). J lost 8 bases, V lost 5 bases, and 6 bases had no gene match. The length of the CDR3 is 14 residues. The CDR3 nucleotides read TGTGCCAGCAGCCTACAGGGGGCAGAAGAAAAACTGTTTTTT. Amino acid sequence: CASSLQGAEEKLFF. Variable domain in full (rest from reference TRBV7-9 and TRBJ1-4): DTGVSQNPRHKITKRGQNVTFRCDPISEHNRLYWYRQTLGQGPEFLTYFQNEAQLEKSRLLSDRFSAERPKGSFSTLEIQRTEQGDSAMYLCASSLQGAEEKLFFGSGTQLSVL.

This clone was observed a handful of times. V and J are TRBV7-9 and TRBJ1-1; D is possibly TRBD1 (5 bases). This CDR3 is 14 amino acids long. V was shortened by 1 base and J by 3 bases, with 9 bases between the two germline ends. In germline, CDR1 is SEHNR, CDR2 FQNEAQ (reference sequence). Here the CDR3 DNA reads TGTGCCAGCAGCTTAGTAGGGGCGGACACTGAAGCTTTCTTT. This encodes CASSLVGADTEAFF. Full variable domain (outside the CDR3, taken from reference TRBV7-9 and TRBJ1-1): DTGVSQNPRHKITKRGQNVTFRCDPISEHNRLYWYRQTLGQGPEFLTYFQNEAQLEKSRLLSDRFSAERPKGSFSTLEIQRTEQGDSAMYLCASSLVGADTEAFFGQGTRLTVV.

The chain uses TRBV9 and TRBJ2-7, with TRBD2 as a possible D gene (7 bases). This CDR3 has 15 amino acids. Germline CDR1 reads SGDLS; CDR2 reads YYNGEE. The germline V and J ends were trimmed by 4 bases and 2 bases, with 16 bases remaining between them. The CDR3 protein is CASSLSGGGAYEQYF. The CDR3 DNA reads TGTGCCAGCAGCCTTAGTGGAGGGGGGGCCTACGAGCAGTACTTC.

The table lists this clone with a few counts. The chain uses TRBV6-5 and TRBJ2-1; 9 nucleotides match TRBD2. CDR1 is MNHEY and CDR2 is SVGAGI in the germline V gene. The CDR3 length is 15 residues. The V gene end was trimmed by 2 bases and the J gene end by 7 bases; junction bases not matched to a gene: 6. The CDR3 DNA sequence: TGTGCCAGCAGTTACGCGGCGGGGGGGCCTAATGAGCAGTTCTTC. This gives the protein CASSYAAGGPNEQFF.

In its sample, this clone was seen a few times. The junction departs from the called germline gene at one end, perhaps through a read error. The CDR3, as DNA: TGTTCCAGCAGCACACCGAACACTGAAGCTTTCTTT. As protein: CSSSTPNTEAFF. The V and J genes are TRBV7-9 and TRBJ1-1, with unresolved D. Germline lookup yields CDR1 SEHNR and CDR2 FQNEAQ (reference sequence). The CDR3 spans 12 residues.